This T cell receptor (beta chain) comes out of a study of T cell responses to AZD1222 COVID-19 vaccine. CDR3 size: 12 residues. Germline assignment: CDR1 GTSNPN and CDR2 SVGIG (reference sequence). The V end lost 2 bases, the J end lost 7 bases, and 12 bases lay between the germline ends. Sequencing was performed with immunoSEQ multiplex PCR; in TCRdb, only in-frame clones are kept and a portion is missing. The sample holds under 200,000 clones, around 90% seen once. Sequencing was performed on peripheral blood, taken 28 days after the second AZD1222 dose. The chain uses TRBV30 and TRBJ2-7; a weak D match, TRBD2 (5 bases). This sequence originates from an adult who received the AZD1222 COVID-19 vaccine. The CDR3: CAWSWGVGEQYF. DNA for the CDR3: TGTGCCTGGAGTTGGGGAGTCGGAGAGCAGTACTTC.